Below are 10 T cell receptor beta chains sequenced from a single sample in a study of cytomegalovirus exposure and HLA in healthy donors. The primer mix had 60 Vbeta and 13 Jbeta primers. The repertoire was sequenced with immunoSEQ multiplex PCR; TCRdb's copy has only in-frame clones and lacks some. Of tens of thousands of clones listed, over 75% are singletons. Sequencing input: PBMCs. Receptor source: a man over 45 in good health and CMV-seronegative.

V is TRBV5-8 and J is TRBJ1-4; TRBD1 agrees at 9 bases. The V gene end was trimmed by 2 bases and the J gene end by 8 bases; junction bases not matched to a gene: 7. This CDR3 has 15 amino acids. Germline values: CDR1 SGHTS, CDR2 YDEGEE. In DNA form, the CDR3 reads TGTGCCAGCAGCTTCGGACAGGGGAGGTTGGAAAAACTGTTTTTT. The encoded protein is CASSFGQGRLEKLFF.

This chain uses TRBV19 with TRBJ2-2, with D unresolved. The CDR3 totals 16 residues. V lost 1 base to trimming and J lost 1 base, with 10 bases between them. Germline lookup yields CDR1 LNHDA and CDR2 SQIVND (reference sequence). The CDR3 loop is CASSIGASMNTGELFF. The DNA for the CDR3 is TGTGCCAGTAGTATAGGCGCGAGCATGAACACCGGGGAGCTGTTTTTT.

The gene calls are TRBV4-1 and TRBJ2-7; D unclear. The CDR3 consists of 15 residues. V was trimmed by 1 base and J by 1 base, leaving 11 bases between them. CDR1 is MGHRA, CDR2 YSYEKL, per germline. In DNA form, the CDR3 reads TGCGCCAGCAGCCAAGCCCCGGCACAGTCCTACGAGCAGTACTTC. Translating gives CASSQAPAQSYEQYF.

The genes are TRBV7-9 and TRBJ1-2; TRBD1 is a possible D gene (6 bases). From germline, CDR1 is SEHNR and CDR2 FQNEAQ (reference sequence). V was cut by 7 bases and J by 4 bases, with 16 bases left in between. The CDR3 runs to 14 residues. This CDR3 reads CASNRDIGTYGYTF. CDR3 nucleotide sequence: TGTGCCAGCAACCGGGACATCGGAACCTATGGCTACACCTTC.

The chain joins TRBV18 to TRBJ1-5; D not resolved. This CDR3 region has 14 residues. Trimming took off 2 bases at V and 5 bases at J, with 10 bases between the two ends. In germline, CDR1 is KGHSH, CDR2 LQKENI. CDR3 sequence: CASSPDPTDQPQHF. The CDR3 bases are TGTGCCAGCTCACCAGATCCAACGGATCAGCCCCAGCATTTT.

V is TRBV6-1 and J is TRBJ1-5; TRBD1 is a possible D gene (5 bases). Germline-derived CDR1 and CDR2 are MNHNS and SASEGT. Trimming left V 6 bases short and J 10 bases short, with 19 bases between. The CDR3 is made up of 14 amino acids. DNA of the CDR3: TGTGCCAGCAGCGACCAACCGGGGGAGGGCCCCCAGCATTTT. It specifies CASSDQPGEGPQHF.

This sequence joins TRBV14 and TRBJ2-2; TRBD2 is a possible D gene (6 bases). This CDR3 has 14 amino acids. Germline V gene data show CDR1 as SGHDN and CDR2 as FVKESK. The V gene lost 1 base and the J gene lost 13 bases, with 16 bases spanning the gap. The CDR3 spells CASSQVGGSGGLFF. In DNA, the CDR3 is TGTGCCAGCAGCCAAGTCGGAGGGAGTGGTGGGCTGTTTTTT.

The chain combines TRBV28 with TRBJ2-2, with 7 nucleotides matching TRBD1. Trimming at V came to 4 bases and at J to 5 bases, leaving 7 bases not matched to a gene. Per germline, CDR1 MDHEN and CDR2 SYDVKM. The CDR3 length is 15 residues. CDR3 DNA sequence: TGTGCCAGCAGTTCCCAGGGGGTAGGGACCGGGGAGCTGTTTTTT. Protein sequence: CASSSQGVGTGELFF.

The rearrangement joins TRBV7-9 to TRBJ1-3; 8 bases map to TRBD1. Germline V gene data show CDR1 as SEHNR and CDR2 as FQNEAQ (reference sequence). The CDR3 loop spans 16 amino acids. The junction had 11 bases not matched to a gene; V was cut back by 5 bases and J by 5 bases. CDR3: CASSGPQGALRNTIYF. As DNA, the CDR3 is TGTGCCAGCAGCGGGCCCCAGGGGGCTCTGAGAAACACCATATATTTT.

The genes are TRBV2 and TRBJ2-2, with D perhaps matching TRBD2 (7 bases). Germline V gene lookup returns CDR1 SNHLY and CDR2 FYNNEI. There are 16 residues in the CDR3. Deletions cut 4 bases from V and 7 bases from J, with 19 bases between. CDR3 sequence: CASSGAGQISGGELFF. DNA of the CDR3: TGTGCCAGCAGTGGAGCGGGACAAATTTCGGGCGGGGAGCTGTTTTTT.